The entry below describes one T cell receptor beta chain. No antigen is known for it. Together with a sample-barcoded 5' primer, a J-beta primer mix was included in a second PCR lasting about 6 to 12 cycles. Using its own MiXCR run on the 5' RACE reads, TCRdb lists one record per CDR3 protein. The data show more than 1,400,000 distinct CDR3 sequences, approximately 40% seen once. There are 15 residues in the CDR3. V lost 4 bases to trimming and J lost 1 base; unmatched junction nucleotides: 3. Per the germline V gene, CDR1 is SGHAT and CDR2 is FQNNGV. Healthy individuals of Caucasian origin from Russia, aged roughly 6 to 90, served as donors. This sample was taken from a study of blood T cells in healthy people across ages. Study outcomes and limitations: The unsorted PBMCs prevented any conclusive comparison of naive versus antigen-experienced cells. The study found more naive CD4+ cells and higher diversity in long-lived than aged donors.

The sequence came from a young woman in good health. The gene calls are TRBV11-2 and TRBJ2-5; 10 bases align to TRBD2. The specimen was blood. CDR3 coding DNA: TGTGCCAGCAGCTCTAGCGGGAGATCCCAAGAGACCCAGTACTTC. The encoded protein is CASSSSGRSQETQYF.